This T cell receptor beta chain originates from a study of blood T cell repertoires in COVID-19. Overall study: Researchers got acute and convalescent COVID-19 samples from the United States, Italy and Spain. PBMCs, B-cell-depleted T cells, or T cells provided the cDNA or gDNA that made up the material.

Authors' analysis steps: Amplified reference gene primers provided the basis for estimating nucleated cell counts. TCRdb keeps only in-frame clones here, not all; method: immunoSEQ multiplex PCR. Clone size and V and J calls were adopted from that table, with D and trimming inferred from the DNA. The sample lists over 95,000 clones, more than 65% occurring once. The CDR3 contains 15 residues. From germline, CDR1 is SGHRS and CDR2 YFSETQ. Deletions cut 0 bases from V and 5 bases from J, with 11 bases between. The gene calls are TRBV5-1 and TRBJ1-4, with a tentative D call TRBD1 (5 bases). The receptor comes from a man aged 45 to 65 with acute or convalescent COVID-19. Sequenced input: peripheral blood. CDR3 nucleotides: TGCGCCAGCAGCTTGGTAACAGGACTAAATGAAAAACTGTTTTTT. This translates into CASSLVTGLNEKLFF. Combining the CDR3 with reference TRBV5-1 and TRBJ1-4 gives the whole variable domain KAGVTQTPRYLIKTRGQQVTLSCSPISGHRSVSWYQQTPGQGLQFLFEYFSETQRNKGNFPGRFSGRQFSNSRSEMNVSTLELGDSALYLCASSLVTGLNEKLFFGSGTQLSVL.